This T cell receptor (beta chain) was profiled in a study of T cells after yellow fever vaccination. Looking at the study overall: SMART-Seq v4 Ultra Low Input handled preparation of low-cell-number fractions.

Each CDR3 protein is one row after TCRdb ran MiXCR on the 5' RACE reads. The sample consists of hundreds of thousands of distinct CDR3 sequences, about 4% of them appearing once. Study outcomes and limitations: Primary-vaccination clones mostly resurfaced post-booster (nearly 97% CD4, more than 80% CD8). From the bulk population, abundant clonotypes could contaminate and appear within FACS-sorted repertoires. By day 5 rather than day 15, the secondary response had peaked, though it was weaker.

The V gene lost 5 bases and the J gene lost 5 bases, with 12 bases spanning the gap. The V gene's germline CDR1 is SGHVS and CDR2 FQNEAQ. The CDR3 runs to 13 residues. This clonotype was detected a few times. Its specificity is unknown. The sequenced sample was PBMCs, obtained 5 days after the yellow fever booster vaccination. This TCR was sampled from a man younger than 35 who received the YFV17D yellow fever vaccine. The chain employs TRBV7-8 and TRBJ2-5; D is unclear. CDR3 coding DNA: TGTGCCAGCAGCCCTTACTTCCAGGAGACCCAGTACTTC. This translates into CASSPYFQETQYF.